The 21 T cell receptor beta chains given below trace back to one sample, sequenced in a study of T cell responses to AZD1222 COVID-19 vaccine. The protocol was immunoSEQ multiplex PCR, while the TCRdb copy is restricted to in-frame clones and leaves out a portion. The sample consists of some 150,000 clones, roughly 90% of them appearing once. The sample was peripheral blood, taken 28 days after the second AZD1222 dose. These receptors originate from an adult who received the AZD1222 COVID-19 vaccine.

This chain joins TRBV27 and TRBJ2-6; TRBD1 is a possible D gene (5 bases). Trimming took 2 bases from V and 0 from J, leaving 14 bases between them. Germline V gene data show CDR1 as MNHEY and CDR2 as SMNVEV (reference sequence). The CDR3 has 18 amino acids. CDR3 sequence reads: CASSLAQGGVSGANVLTF. CDR3 coding DNA: TGTGCCAGCAGTTTAGCCCAGGGCGGAGTCTCTGGGGCCAACGTCCTGACTTTC.

The V gene is TRBV6-5, the J gene TRBJ1-1, with unresolved D. Deletions cut 0 bases from V and 3 bases from J, with 14 bases between. CDR3 length: 16 residues. Per germline, CDR1 MNHEY and CDR2 SVGAGI. The CDR3 loop reads CASSYSGRPMDTEAFF. The CDR3 DNA is TGTGCCAGCAGTTACTCGGGCAGACCTATGGACACTGAAGCTTTCTTT.

The chain employs TRBV10-3 and TRBJ2-7, with 7 bases aligning to TRBD1. The ends lost 4 bases at V and 4 bases at J; junction bases unmatched: 13. From germline, CDR1 is ENHRY and CDR2 SYGVKD. This CDR3 is 16 amino acids long. The CDR3 sequence: CAISGPRDRDTYEQYF. CDR3 nucleotides: TGTGCCATCAGTGGTCCCAGGGACAGAGACACGTACGAGCAGTACTTC.

The rearrangement links TRBV2 to TRBJ1-4; D unresolved. V was trimmed by 4 bases and J by 4 bases, leaving 10 bases between them. Germline V gives CDR1 SNHLY, CDR2 FYNNEI. The CDR3 spans 14 residues. Written as DNA, the CDR3 is TGTGCCAGCAGTGGATCCGACTATAATGAAAAACTGTTTTTT. Protein: CASSGSDYNEKLFF.

This clone was found a few times. The rearrangement uses TRBV30 and TRBJ1-5; a weak D match, TRBD1 (6 bases). With 0 bases removed from V and 4 bases from J, the gap between germline ends came to 16 bases. Per the germline V gene, CDR1 is GTSNPN and CDR2 is SVGIG (reference sequence). The CDR3 runs 16 residues. The CDR3, as DNA: TGTGCCTGGAGTGTAATGGGGGGCGCGGAAAATCAGCCCCAGCATTTT. Translation: CAWSVMGGAENQPQHF.

Only one count was recorded for this clone. The chain links TRBV5-8 to TRBJ2-7; D remains unclear. Trimming removed 6 bases at V and 6 bases at J, with 13 bases between. Looked up from germline, CDR1 is SGHTS and CDR2 is YDEGEE. CDR3 size: 12 residues. The CDR3: CASTLPYSEQYF. DNA of the CDR3: TGTGCCAGCACCTTACCCTATTCCGAGCAGTACTTC.

The chain is built from TRBV6-2 or TRBV6-3 and TRBJ1-2, with D unclear. The CDR3 totals 15 residues. V gave up 5 bases and J gave up 0 bases, with 13 bases separating them. Germline loops: CDR1 MNHEY, CDR2 SVGEGT. CDR3 coding DNA: TGTGCCAGCAGTGGCAGGACCCTAGCTAACTATGGCTACACCTTC. It translates to CASSGRTLANYGYTF.

This rearrangement joins TRBV6-5 to TRBJ2-7, with D perhaps TRBD2 (5 bases). The CDR3 covers 14 residues. Trimming removed 5 bases from V and 5 bases from J, with 16 bases in between. CDR1 MNHEY and CDR2 SVGAGI come from the germline V gene. CDR3 sequence (DNA): TGTGCCAGCAGTCCTGGAGGAGGTGTCCACGAGCAGTACTTC. Amino acids: CASSPGGGVHEQYF.

The V and J genes are TRBV2 and TRBJ2-2; 7 positions match TRBD2. The CDR3 has 15 residues. Per germline, CDR1 SNHLY and CDR2 FYNNEI. V lost 4 bases to trimming and J lost 5 bases; unmatched junction nucleotides: 7. In DNA, the CDR3 is TGTGCCAGCAGTGCCCGGCTAGCGGCTACCGGGGAGCTGTTTTTT. Its translation is CASSARLAATGELFF.

CDR3 in DNA: TGCAGCGTTGAAGCGGGACAGGGGGCTGAAGCTTTCTTT. Translation: CSVEAGQGAEAFF. The J gene is TRBJ1-1, the V gene TRBV29-1, with 11 bases aligning to TRBD1. Germline loops: CDR1 SQVTM, CDR2 ANQGSEA. This CDR3 is built from 13 residues. The V segment lost 1 base and the J segment 6 bases; nucleotides outside the gene matches: 1.

The gene calls are TRBV27 and TRBJ2-1, with TRBD1 matching 7 bases. Germline assignment: CDR1 MNHEY and CDR2 SMNVEV (reference sequence). V was pared by 5 bases and J by 4 bases, with 8 bases of the junction left unmatched. This CDR3 contains 15 residues. The CDR3 is CASSPQGQPYNEQFF. CDR3 bases: TGTGCCAGCAGTCCACAGGGACAGCCGTACAATGAGCAGTTCTTC.

The chain recombines TRBV4-1 with TRBJ1-2; a weak D match, TRBD1 (5 bases). There are 14 residues in the CDR3. CDR1 is MGHRA, CDR2 YSYEKL, per germline. Trimming left V 0 bases short and J 3 bases short, with 8 bases between. CDR3 nucleotide sequence: TGCGCCAGCAGCCAAGAGGGGACCTACTATGGCTACACCTTC. This translates into CASSQEGTYYGYTF.

The chain uses TRBV10-1 and TRBJ1-5; no reliable D call. CDR1 and CDR2 (germline): WNHNN, SYGVQD (reference sequence). The CDR3 length is 15 residues. V lost 4 bases and J lost 0, with 10 bases in between. CDR3 coding DNA: TGCGCCAGCAGTGGGGAACCATATAGCAATCAGCCCCAGCATTTT. As protein: CASSGEPYSNQPQHF.

The V call is TRBV29-1, the J call TRBJ2-3; D remains ambiguous. Germline V gives CDR1 SQVTM, CDR2 ANQGSEA. V was shortened by 5 bases and J by 1 base, with 16 bases between the two germline ends. The CDR3 spans 15 residues. The CDR3 sequence: CSVSPPGGGTDTQYF. The CDR3 coding sequence is TGCAGCGTTTCCCCCCCCGGTGGTGGCACAGATACGCAGTATTTT.

The V and J genes are TRBV7-9 and TRBJ2-7, with 12 bases that match TRBD2. In germline, CDR1 is SEHNR, CDR2 FQNEAQ (reference sequence). This CDR3 region has 16 residues. With V trimmed by 4 bases and J by 0 bases, 4 bases remained unmatched. The CDR3 here is CASSSGTSGPSYEQYF. In DNA form, the CDR3 reads TGTGCCAGCAGCTCCGGGACTAGCGGGCCCTCCTACGAGCAGTACTTC.

This clone was seen a handful of times. The chain's CDR3 is CASSYGGGRGNQPQHF. The CDR3 DNA is TGTGCCAGCAGTTACGGAGGGGGCAGGGGCAATCAGCCCCAGCATTTT. This sequence joins TRBV6-2 or TRBV6-3 and TRBJ1-5; 7 bases map to TRBD1. J gave up 2 bases and V 2 bases, and 6 bases lay outside the gene matches. The CDR3 is 16 amino acids. Germline CDR1 MNHEY, CDR2 SVGEGT.

V is TRBV30 and J is TRBJ1-5; no definite D call. CDR1 is GTSNPN and CDR2 is SVGIG in the germline V gene (reference sequence). V was pared by 1 base and J by 5 bases, with 9 bases between. CDR3 length: 13 residues. CDR3 DNA: TGTGCCTGGAGTGCGAGGTCGGATCAGCCCCAGCATTTT. Translated, it gives CAWSARSDQPQHF.

The chain employs TRBV3-1 (or the pseudogene TRBV3-2) and TRBJ1-1; D gene ambiguous. Germline V lookup: CDR1 LGHDT, CDR2 YNNKEL (reference sequence). This CDR3 has 14 residues. Trimming took off 4 bases at V and 1 base at J, with 10 bases between the two ends. In DNA, the CDR3 is TGTGCCAGCAGCCCTGGGCGTAAGAACACTGAAGCTTTCTTT. Translated: CASSPGRKNTEAFF.

The rearrangement joins TRBV27 to TRBJ2-7; D gene unclear. V was trimmed by 2 bases and J by 0 bases, leaving 8 bases between them. CDR3 length: 14 amino acids. CDR1 is MNHEY and CDR2 is SMNVEV in the germline V gene (reference sequence). CDR3 coding DNA: TGTGCCAGCAGTTTACAATATAGCTCCTACGAGCAGTACTTC. This gives the protein CASSLQYSSYEQYF.

The V and J genes are TRBV11-1 and TRBJ2-3; 8 bases line up with TRBD1. The CDR3 contains 13 residues. V gave up 5 bases and J gave up 5 bases; unmatched junction bases: 3. Germline V gene lookup returns CDR1 SGHAT and CDR2 FQDESV (reference sequence). The CDR3 nucleotides are TGTGCCAGCAGCCGGACAGGGCGAGATACGCAGTATTTT. Its translation is CASSRTGRDTQYF.

A single count supports this clone. The gene calls are TRBV7-2 and TRBJ2-3; TRBD2 matches at 16 bases. V gave up 5 bases and J gave up 3 bases; unmatched junction bases: 11. CDR1 is SGHTA, CDR2 FQGNSA, per germline. This CDR3 is built from 19 residues. The CDR3 DNA follows: TGTGCCAGCAGCCCTACCGGGACTAGCGGGAGGGCCGGGACAGATACGCAGTATTTT. This translates into CASSPTGTSGRAGTDTQYF.